These 9 T cell receptor beta chains were sequenced from one sample in a study of cytomegalovirus exposure and HLA in healthy donors. 60 Vbeta and 13 Jbeta primers were used in PCR. The assay was immunoSEQ multiplex PCR, and TCRdb's table has in-frame clones only and misses some. The table shows fewer than 140,000 clones, with 70% to 75% occurring only once. The source material was PBMCs. The source is a female donor in good health and CMV-seronegative.

The J gene is TRBJ1-4, the V gene TRBV12-5; no firm D call. Per germline, CDR1 LGHNT and CDR2 FRNRAP. The CDR3 consists of 15 residues. With 5 bases removed from V and 0 bases from J, the gap between germline ends came to 10 bases. In DNA form, the CDR3 reads TGTGCTAGTGGTCCCGGAGACGCAACTAATGAAAAACTGTTTTTT. This gives the protein CASGPGDATNEKLFF.

This clone appeared once. V usage is TRBV19 and J usage is TRBJ2-1; the D gene is possibly TRBD2 (5 bases). Germline CDR1 is LNHDA and CDR2 is SQIVND (reference sequence). With 7 bases removed from V and 2 bases from J, the gap between germline ends came to 12 bases. The CDR3 loop spans 14 amino acids. This chain's CDR3 is CASTTRTPYNEQFF. CDR3 nucleotides: TGTGCCAGTACAACTAGAACCCCCTACAATGAGCAGTTCTTC. The full variable domain, its missing parts supplied by reference TRBV19 and TRBJ2-1, is DGGITQSPKYLFRKEGQNVTLSCEQNLNHDAMYWYRQDPGQGLRLIYYSQIVNDFQKGDIAEGYSVSREKKESFPLTVTSAQKNPTAFYLCASTTRTPYNEQFFGPGTRLTVL.

CDR3 region: CASRDRGNTEAFF. DNA of the CDR3: TGCGCCAGCAGGGACAGGGGGAACACTGAAGCTTTCTTT. The chain links TRBV10-1 to TRBJ1-1, with 9 bases fitting TRBD1. V lost 6 bases, J lost 1 base, and 0 bases stayed unmatched. Germline values: CDR1 WNHNN, CDR2 SYGVQD (reference sequence). The CDR3 loop spans 13 amino acids.

This sequence joins TRBV5-4 and TRBJ1-1, with 7 bases matching TRBD1. This CDR3 has 15 residues. Per the germline V gene, CDR1 is SGHNT and CDR2 is YYREEE (reference sequence). Trimming at V came to 4 bases and at J to 0 bases, leaving 6 bases not matched to a gene. The chain's CDR3 is CASSRDRELNTEAFF. CDR3 DNA sequence: TGTGCCAGCAGCCGAGACAGGGAATTGAACACTGAAGCTTTCTTT.

V gene TRBV7-9 combines with J gene TRBJ1-4; the D is unclear. CDR3 length: 11 residues. Between the trimmed V and J ends, which lost 5 bases and 8 bases, there was a span of 6 bases. Germline CDR1 reads SEHNR; CDR2 reads FQNEAQ (reference sequence). CDR3 bases: TGTGCCAGCAGCCAGGAAGAAAAACTGTTTTTT. This gives the protein CASSQEEKLFF.

The rearrangement joins TRBV27 to TRBJ2-1, with TRBD2 matching over 8 bases. V shed 8 bases, J shed 4 bases, and the junction held 10 bases outside the gene matches. This CDR3 contains 15 residues. Germline CDR1 is MNHEY and CDR2 is SMNVEV (reference sequence). Here the CDR3 reads CASSPGTRIYNEQFF. The CDR3 DNA reads as TGTGCCAGCTCCCCCGGGACTAGAATTTACAATGAGCAGTTCTTC.

The chain uses TRBV11-2 and TRBJ2-3, with 10 bases lining up with TRBD2. The CDR3 totals 16 residues. Losses at the gene ends were 5 bases for V and 3 bases for J; bases not matched to a gene: 8. CDR1 is SGHAT and CDR2 is FQNNGV in the germline V gene. The DNA of the CDR3 is TGTGCCAGCAGCGACAAACAGCGGGAGGGGACAGATACGCAGTATTTT. Translating it yields CASSDKQREGTDTQYF.

This chain links TRBV5-1 with TRBJ2-1; TRBD2 agrees at 11 bases. Germline CDR1 is SGHRS and CDR2 is YFSETQ. The CDR3 loop spans 16 amino acids. V dropped 1 base and J dropped 5; count of bases not matched to a gene: 5. The CDR3 DNA reads as TGCGCCAGCAGCTTGAGGACTAGCGGGTTCCACAATGAGCAGTTCTTC. Translating gives CASSLRTSGFHNEQFF.

In nucleotides, the CDR3 is TGTGCCAGCAGTCCAGGGACACCCTACGAGCAGTACTTC. It codes for CASSPGTPYEQYF. The rearrangement joins TRBV27 to TRBJ2-7, with D possibly being TRBD1 (6 bases). With 5 bases removed from V and 2 bases from J, the gap between germline ends came to 10 bases. Germline V gene lookup returns CDR1 MNHEY and CDR2 SMNVEV (reference sequence). The CDR3 runs 13 residues.